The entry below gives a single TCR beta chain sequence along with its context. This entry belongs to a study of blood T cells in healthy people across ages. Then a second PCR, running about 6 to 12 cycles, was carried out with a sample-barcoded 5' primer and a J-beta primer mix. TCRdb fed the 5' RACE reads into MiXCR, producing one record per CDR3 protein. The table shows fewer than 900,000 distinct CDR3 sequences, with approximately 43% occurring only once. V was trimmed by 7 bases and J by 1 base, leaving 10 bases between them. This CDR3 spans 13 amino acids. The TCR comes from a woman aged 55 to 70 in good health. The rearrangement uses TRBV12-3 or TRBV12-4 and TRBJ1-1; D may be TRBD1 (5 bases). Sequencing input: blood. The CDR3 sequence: CASIRGGNTEAFF. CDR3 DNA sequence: TGTGCCAGCATTCGGGGGGGGAACACTGAAGCTTTCTTT.